This entry lists 16 T cell receptor beta chains sequenced from one sample in a study of cytomegalovirus exposure and HLA in healthy donors (dated by TCRdb to about 2017). Libraries were made using the immunoSEQ multiplex PCR assay. For the multiplex PCR, a mixture combining 60 forward primers for TCR Vbeta segments and 13 reverse primers for TCR Jbeta segments was used. TCRdb's version of the immuneACCESS table is confined to in-frame rearrangements and falls short of the full clone set. An unresolved V gene accounts for under half of the shortfall where checked; the remainder is of unknown origin. For this sample the table gives a few hundred thousand clones, of which 60% to 80% were detected only once. Around 1.7% of the sample goes to the ten largest clones. The sample consisted of PBMCs. These receptor sequences come from a man between 18 and 29 years old in good health and CMV-seronegative.

The chain combines TRBV5-1 with TRBJ1-1, with D unresolved. The germline V gene encodes CDR1 SGHRS and CDR2 YFSETQ. V lost 0 bases to trimming and J lost 4 bases, with 10 bases between them. The CDR3 covers 14 residues. The CDR3 spells CASSLGPRGTEAFF. CDR3 sequence (DNA): TGCGCCAGCAGCTTGGGTCCCCGGGGCACTGAAGCTTTCTTT.

About this clone: The junction departs from the called germline gene at one end, perhaps through a read error. V gene TRBV7-9 combines with J gene TRBJ2-3; 12 bases align to TRBD2. The CDR3 runs to 18 residues. CDR1 and CDR2 from the germline V gene are SEHNR and FQNEAQ (reference sequence). The CDR3 is CSSSLGTSGLQLTDTQYF. The DNA for the CDR3 is TGTTCCAGCAGCTTAGGGACTAGCGGGCTCCAACTCACAGATACGCAGTATTTT.

This chain uses TRBV28 with TRBJ2-1; 7 bases agree with TRBD2. CDR1 and CDR2 from the germline V gene are MDHEN and SYDVKM. J lost 8 bases, V lost 3 bases, and 10 bases had no gene match. This CDR3 spans 15 amino acids. For the CDR3, the DNA is TGTGCCAGCAGTTTTTCGGGGGGAGGGCCGGATGAGCAGTTCTTC. Translating it yields CASSFSGGGPDEQFF.

This chain joins TRBV5-4 and TRBJ2-7, with TRBD1 matching 10 bases. J gave up 5 bases and V 3 bases, and 5 bases lay outside the gene matches. Germline V gene sequence: CDR1 SGHNT, CDR2 YYREEE (reference sequence). This CDR3 comprises 14 residues. CDR3 residues: CASSWGQGIHEQYF. The CDR3 DNA sequence: TGTGCCAGCAGCTGGGGACAGGGGATCCACGAGCAGTACTTC.

In regard to this clone: Sequence at one end of the junction differs from germline and may be a read error. This sequence joins TRBV14 and TRBJ2-5; TRBD1 aligns across 7 bases. This CDR3 contains 14 residues. The germline V gene encodes CDR1 SGHDN and CDR2 FVKESK. CDR3 protein: CASSQAGGQGTQYF. The CDR3 DNA reads as TGTGCCAGCAGCCAAGCAGGGGGTCAAGGGACCCAGTACTTC. Looking up the rest from reference TRBV14 and TRBJ2-5 gives the full variable domain: EAGVTQFPSHSVIEKGQTVTLRCDPISGHDNLYWYRRVMGKEIKFLLHFVKESKQDESGMPNNRFLAERTGGTYSTLKVQPAELEDSGVYFCASSQAGGQGTQYFGPGTRLLVL.

CDR3: CAISATGGGNEQFF. In DNA form, the CDR3 reads TGTGCCATCAGTGCGACAGGGGGTGGCAATGAGCAGTTCTTC. The rearrangement joins TRBV10-3 to TRBJ2-1, with 9 bases identical to TRBD1. V trimming: 4 bases; J trimming: 6 bases; junction bases outside the gene matches: 4. Germline assignment: CDR1 ENHRY and CDR2 SYGVKD. CDR3 length: 14 residues.

About this clone: The junction differs from germline at one of its ends, possibly a read error. This chain connects TRBV7-9 to TRBJ1-1; TRBD1 matches 8 bases. Germline V lookup: CDR1 SEHNR, CDR2 FQNEAQ (reference sequence). The CDR3 consists of 13 residues. CDR3 protein: CSSQGTGNTEAFF. The CDR3 DNA follows: TGTTCCAGCCAGGGGACAGGGAACACTGAAGCTTTCTTT.

The V call is TRBV7-9, the J call TRBJ1-2; D is possibly TRBD1 (6 bases). This CDR3 has 13 amino acids. The ends were cut back, 5 bases at V and 3 bases at J, with 10 bases in the middle. Germline V gene data show CDR1 as SEHNR and CDR2 as FQNEAQ (reference sequence). CDR3 in amino acids: CASSKTGHYGYTF. The CDR3 region has the DNA TGTGCCAGCAGCAAGACAGGCCACTATGGCTACACCTTC.

This clone was counted between two and nine times. The chain has TRBV5-1 and TRBJ2-5, with D possibly TRBD2 on 5 matching bases. Deletions cut 4 bases from V and 5 bases from J, with 18 bases between. CDR1 is SGHRS, CDR2 YFSETQ, per germline. This CDR3 comprises 15 residues. CDR3 sequence: CASSPTDSQGETQYF. In DNA form, the CDR3 reads TGCGCCAGCAGCCCGACGGACTCACAAGGGGAGACCCAGTACTTC.

This clone was observed a few times. The rearrangement links TRBV30 to TRBJ2-3; D is possibly TRBD2 (5 bases). V dropped 0 bases and J dropped 8 bases, with 6 bases sitting between them. Germline CDR1 reads GTSNPN; CDR2 reads SVGIG (reference sequence). The CDR3 is 11 residues long. The CDR3: CAWSVGSTQYF. CDR3 DNA sequence: TGTGCCTGGAGTGTAGGGAGTACGCAGTATTTT.

The J gene is TRBJ2-5, the V gene TRBV19; D is perhaps TRBD1 (6 bases). Germline V gene data show CDR1 as LNHDA and CDR2 as SQIVND (reference sequence). Trimming stripped 5 bases from V and 4 bases from J, with 17 bases between. The CDR3 has 15 residues. The CDR3 DNA reads as TGTGCCAGTAGTGACCCTAGACAGGCATTAGAGACCCAGTACTTC. Translation gives CASSDPRQALETQYF. Full variable domain (remainder filled in from reference TRBV19 and TRBJ2-5): DGGITQSPKYLFRKEGQNVTLSCEQNLNHDAMYWYRQDPGQGLRLIYYSQIVNDFQKGDIAEGYSVSREKKESFPLTVTSAQKNPTAFYLCASSDPRQALETQYFGPGTRLLVL.

J is TRBJ1-2 and V is TRBV11-3; 9 nucleotides line up with TRBD1. CDR3 size: 16 residues. The germline V gene encodes CDR1 SGHNT and CDR2 YENEEA. Losses at the gene ends were 4 bases for V and 8 bases for J; bases not matched to a gene: 14. Written as DNA, the CDR3 is TGTGCCAGCAGCTCCCCGGGACAGGGAAGTAAACGGGGCTACACCTTC. It translates to CASSSPGQGSKRGYTF.

V is TRBV27 and J is TRBJ2-1; D not resolved. Germline V CDR1 and CDR2: MNHEY, SMNVEV (reference sequence). The CDR3 spans 14 residues. V was clipped by 2 bases and J by 5 bases, with 10 bases between them. The CDR3 is CASSLAGVNNEQFF. The CDR3 nucleotides are TGTGCCAGCAGTTTAGCCGGAGTTAACAATGAGCAGTTCTTC.

The rearrangement uses TRBV7-2 and TRBJ2-2; D might be TRBD1 (5 bases). The V gene's germline CDR1 is SGHTA and CDR2 FQGNSA. V lost 4 bases, J lost 3 bases, and 9 bases lay in between. CDR3 length: 14 residues. The CDR3 loop reads CASSSLQDTGELFF. The CDR3 nucleotides read TGTGCCAGCAGCTCACTACAGGACACCGGGGAGCTGTTTTTT.

This clone was picked up one time. V is TRBV4-3 and J is TRBJ1-5; no reliable D call. V was trimmed by 0 bases and J by 0 bases, leaving 12 bases between them. The length of the CDR3 is 17 residues. Germline V gives CDR1 LGHNA, CDR2 YSLEER. The CDR3 DNA reads TGCGCCAGCAGCCAAGATCTAGTGGCCTATAGCAATCAGCCCCAGCATTTT. It is translated as CASSQDLVAYSNQPQHF.

In this sample, this clone turned up a few times. The chain carries TRBV2 and TRBJ1-2, with TRBD1 matching over 7 bases. Trimming removed 6 bases from V and 6 bases from J; junction bases left unmatched: 16. The CDR3 runs 16 residues. Germline values: CDR1 SNHLY, CDR2 FYNNEI. This chain's CDR3 is CASRDRQTKVENGYTF. For the CDR3, the DNA is TGTGCCAGCAGGGACAGGCAGACGAAGGTTGAAAATGGCTACACCTTC.